Listed here are 24 T cell receptor beta chains from one sample, sequenced in a study of blood T cell repertoires in COVID-19. The table came from immunoSEQ multiplex PCR; TCRdb's copy has only in-frame clones and leaves some out. This sample has 300,000 to 400,000 clones, with 88% found just once. Sequencing was carried out using peripheral blood. The receptors stem from a woman aged 70-85 years with COVID-19, enrolled during active disease.

The rearrangement uses TRBV19 and TRBJ2-7; D is undetermined. Deletions cut 6 bases from V and 2 bases from J, with 8 bases between. CDR3 length equals 12 residues. Germline V gene sequence: CDR1 LNHDA, CDR2 SQIVND (reference sequence). The CDR3 sequence is CASRGSAYEQYF. The CDR3 DNA is TGTGCCAGTAGGGGCAGTGCCTACGAGCAGTACTTC.

The CDR3 sequence is CASSQDVVWGLGSYNEQFF. The CDR3 nucleotides read TGCGCCAGCAGCCAAGATGTAGTTTGGGGGCTCGGCTCCTACAATGAGCAGTTCTTC. The chain uses TRBV4-3 and TRBJ2-1; tentative D call: TRBD1 (6 bases). Germline V gives CDR1 LGHNA, CDR2 YSLEER. The CDR3 has 19 amino acids. Trimming cost V 0 bases and J 0 bases, with 18 bases left between them.

This clone has just one count. This rearrangement joins TRBV10-3 to TRBJ1-4; unclear D gene. The CDR3 spans 11 residues. In germline, CDR1 is ENHRY, CDR2 SYGVKD. V was cut by 2 bases and J by 11 bases, with 6 bases left in between. CDR3 nucleotide sequence: TGTGCCATCAGTGAGACCGGGAAACTGTTTTTT. Its protein product is CAISETGKLFF.

The chain has TRBV7-2 and TRBJ2-7, with 11 bases lining up with TRBD2. This CDR3 has 16 residues. Looked up from germline, CDR1 is SGHTA and CDR2 is FQGNSA. Unmatched junction bases numbered 6, after V lost 3 bases and J lost 2 bases. In nucleotides, the CDR3 is TGTGCCAGCAGCTTCTTAGCGGGGGGGGGCCCCTACGAGCAGTACTTC. It is translated as CASSFLAGGGPYEQYF.

Only a few counts were recorded for this clone. The chain links TRBV18 to TRBJ1-1; possible D gene TRBD1, 5 bases. This CDR3 spans 14 amino acids. Deletions cut 0 bases from V and 12 bases from J, with 17 bases between. Germline CDR1 is KGHSH and CDR2 is LQKENI. CDR3 sequence (DNA): TGTGCCAGCTCACCACCCGGAGGGACTAAAGGAACTTTCTTT. Translating gives CASSPPGGTKGTFF. Based on the CDR3 plus reference TRBV18 and TRBJ1-1, the full variable domain is NAGVMQNPRHLVRRRGQEARLRCSPMKGHSHVYWYRQLPEEGLKFMVYLQKENIIDESGMPKERFSAEFPKEGPSILRIQQVVRGDSAAYFCASSPPGGTKGTFFGQGTRLTVV.

This clone was picked up a small number of times. The CDR3: CASSPQVSDEQFF. As DNA, the CDR3 is TGTGCCAGCAGCCCTCAGGTCAGTGATGAGCAGTTCTTC. The rearrangement joins TRBV9 to TRBJ2-1, with no clear D. This CDR3 comprises 13 residues. Germline V gives CDR1 SGDLS, CDR2 YYNGEE. Between the trimmed V and J ends, which lost 4 bases and 8 bases, there was a span of 13 bases.

V is TRBV3-1 (or the pseudogene TRBV3-2) and J is TRBJ1-1; tentatively, D is TRBD1 (6 bases). Trimming cost V 1 base and J 2 bases, with 11 bases left between them. This CDR3 comprises 15 residues. Germline loops: CDR1 LGHDT, CDR2 YNNKEL (reference sequence). As DNA, the CDR3 is TGTGCCAGCAGCCAAGGAGCGGGGGGCAACACTGAAGCTTTCTTT. Its protein is CASSQGAGGNTEAFF.

This chain connects TRBV7-2 to TRBJ2-3, with 8 bases aligning to TRBD2. Germline V gene sequence: CDR1 SGHTA, CDR2 FQGNSA. The CDR3 is 15 residues long. V shed 2 bases and J 1 base; nucleotides not matched to a gene: 2. The chain's CDR3 is CASSLLRGGTDTQYF. The CDR3, as DNA: TGTGCCAGCAGCTTATTGCGGGGGGGCACAGATACGCAGTATTTT.

This sequence joins TRBV15 and TRBJ2-7, with TRBD1 matching over 7 bases. This CDR3 is 15 amino acids long. V lost 0 bases and J lost 1; bases outside the gene matches: 3. The germline gives CDR1 LNHNV, CDR2 YYDKDF (reference sequence). CDR3 DNA sequence: TGTGCCACCAGCAGAGAGGGGACAGTGTCCTACGAGCAGTACTTC. Protein: CATSREGTVSYEQYF.

The CDR3 is CASSLSAGAVGELFF. CDR3 coding DNA: TGTGCCAGCAGTTTATCGGCAGGGGCGGTCGGGGAGCTGTTTTTT. The rearrangement uses TRBV28 and TRBJ2-2; tentative D call: TRBD1 (6 bases). Germline CDR1 reads MDHEN; CDR2 reads SYDVKM. The CDR3 is 15 amino acids. V was cut by 1 base and J by 7 bases, with 13 bases left in between.

This clone has only one observation. CDR3 sequence: CAIGDQEGYNEQFF. The CDR3 coding sequence is TGTGCCATCGGCGACCAAGAGGGATACAATGAGCAGTTCTTC. This chain links TRBV10-3 with TRBJ2-1; TRBD2 is a possible D gene (5 bases). The germline CDR1 and CDR2 sequences are ENHRY and SYGVKD. V shed 8 bases and J shed 4 bases, with 15 bases lying between them. CDR3 length: 14 amino acids.

The chain has TRBV6-6 and TRBJ1-4; D may be TRBD1 (6 bases). The CDR3 is 19 residues long. V lost 5 bases and J 3 bases, leaving 25 bases between the germline ends. The V gene's germline CDR1 is MNHNY and CDR2 SVGAGI (reference sequence). The CDR3 DNA reads TGTGCCAGCAGTCCCGGGACAACTATCGCACGTGGGTCTAATGAAAAACTGTTTTTT. Residues: CASSPGTTIARGSNEKLFF.

The chain combines TRBV19 with TRBJ2-3; no definite D call. The CDR3 has 12 amino acids. The germline V gene encodes CDR1 LNHDA and CDR2 SQIVND (reference sequence). Trimming took off 3 bases at V and 5 bases at J, with 6 bases between the two ends. The CDR3 DNA is TGTGCCAGTAGTATTTCCGTAGATACGCAGTATTTT. It yields the protein CASSISVDTQYF.

The rearrangement joins TRBV6-5 to TRBJ2-2; TRBD2 aligns across 7 bases. Germline CDR1 MNHEY, CDR2 SVGAGI. The V and J ends lost 5 bases and 6 bases, in that order; junction bases with no gene match: 3. The CDR3 contains 13 residues. CDR3 coding DNA: TGTGCCAGCAGTATCGCGGGGGCCGGGGAGCTGTTTTTT. It codes for CASSIAGAGELFF.

The chain recombines TRBV6-1 with TRBJ2-7, with D possibly being TRBD2 (7 bases). CDR1 is MNHNS, CDR2 SASEGT, per germline. Trimming shortened V by 2 bases and J by 7 bases, and 21 bases separated the two germline ends. The length of the CDR3 is 16 residues. CDR3: CASSESTPRGGFEQYF. As DNA, the CDR3 is TGTGCCAGCAGTGAATCCACCCCTAGGGGGGGGTTTGAGCAGTACTTC.

The DNA of the CDR3 is TGTGCCAGCAGCCCGGTGGAGGGACAAGAGACCCAGTACTTC. This encodes CASSPVEGQETQYF. V gene TRBV28 combines with J gene TRBJ2-5; the D gene is possibly TRBD2 (6 bases). Trimming removed 6 bases at V and 2 bases at J, with 13 bases between. Germline CDR1 MDHEN, CDR2 SYDVKM. This CDR3 has 14 residues.

The chain has TRBV5-1 and TRBJ1-1; 10 bases fit TRBD1. CDR1 and CDR2 (germline): SGHRS, YFSETQ. V was pared by 0 bases and J by 4 bases, with 0 bases of the junction left unmatched. The CDR3 has 14 amino acids. The CDR3 spells CASSLGTGGTEAFF. CDR3 nucleotides: TGCGCCAGCAGCTTGGGGACAGGGGGCACTGAAGCTTTCTTT.

This chain uses TRBV5-6 with TRBJ1-1; 7 bases map to TRBD1. Trimming removed 4 bases from V and 3 bases from J; junction bases left unmatched: 12. CDR3 size: 16 residues. The germline gives CDR1 SGHDT, CDR2 YYEEEE. CDR3 DNA sequence: TGTGCCAGCAGCCTTCGAAAGATACAGGGGTACACTGAAGCTTTCTTT. It encodes CASSLRKIQGYTEAFF.

The V call is TRBV12-3 or TRBV12-4, the J call TRBJ2-3; 8 positions match TRBD2. Trimming at V came to 6 bases and at J to 8 bases, leaving 4 bases not matched to a gene. The CDR3 has 12 amino acids. CDR3: CASSSGTSTQYF. CDR3 DNA: TGTGCCAGCAGCTCCGGGACTAGTACGCAGTATTTT.

The V gene is TRBV24-1, the J gene TRBJ2-3; D gene unclear. There are 14 residues in the CDR3. Trimming shortened V by 2 bases and J by 2 bases, and 7 bases separated the two germline ends. Germline CDR1 KGHDR, CDR2 SFDVKD. CDR3 nucleotides: TGTGCCACCAGTGATTCCAGGTTCACAGATACGCAGTATTTT. It encodes CATSDSRFTDTQYF.

The chain uses TRBV2 and TRBJ1-2; tentative D call: TRBD1 (6 bases). The CDR3 length is 14 residues. Trimming stripped 1 base from V and 8 bases from J, with 14 bases between. CDR1 is SNHLY, CDR2 FYNNEI, per germline. The CDR3 protein is CASSEELGARGYTF. The CDR3 nucleotides are TGTGCCAGCAGTGAAGAGTTGGGGGCGAGGGGCTACACCTTC.

This sequence joins TRBV19 and TRBJ1-1, with D possibly matching TRBD1 (5 bases). The length of the CDR3 is 13 residues. CDR1 and CDR2 (germline): LNHDA, SQIVND (reference sequence). Trimming cost V 2 bases and J 4 bases, with 8 bases left between them. The CDR3 sequence is CASSIRGITEAFF. CDR3 sequence (DNA): TGTGCCAGTAGTATACGGGGGATCACTGAAGCTTTCTTT.

CDR3 DNA sequence: TGTGCCACCAGTGGTCAGGGGGCGGATGGCTACACCTTC. Protein: CATSGQGADGYTF. The chain recombines TRBV24-1 with TRBJ1-2, with TRBD1 matching 8 bases. The CDR3 is 13 residues long. With V trimmed by 5 bases and J by 6 bases, 4 bases remained unmatched. Germline V gives CDR1 KGHDR, CDR2 SFDVKD.

This sequence joins TRBV18 and TRBJ2-5; no clear D gene. There are 13 residues in the CDR3. Trimming removed 0 bases from V and 5 bases from J, with 7 bases in between. From germline, CDR1 is KGHSH and CDR2 LQKENI. In DNA form, the CDR3 reads TGTGCCAGCTCACCACCGGCCTGGGAGACCCAGTACTTC. Translated: CASSPPAWETQYF.